This T cell receptor beta chain appears in the sequencing data of a study of shared clonotypes between healthy human individuals. Looking at the study overall: Per donor, three plates held CD4 naive cells, three held CD4 memory, two held CD8 naive and one held CD8 memory.

Study results and limitations: The study found lower generation probabilities in non-shared clonotypes than in those shared by all four donors.

Of note for this clone: Its antigen is unknown.

The trim removed 3 bases at V and 2 bases at J, leaving 15 bases unmatched. CDR3 size: 18 residues. Germline CDR1 SQVTM, CDR2 ANQGSEA. Genomic DNA of each subset was evenly split across several immunoSEQ plates. Profiled with immunoSEQ multiplex PCR; TCRdb holds only in-frame clones, not every one. The data show about 110,000 clones, with 55% to 80% seen just once and around 23% held by the top ten. The chain recombines TRBV29-1 with TRBJ2-1; 8 bases line up with TRBD2. The sequence came from a woman in her twenties or thirties in good health. The sequenced sample was memory CD8+ T cells sorted from blood. The subset here: CD45RO+ cells pooled with CCR7-negative TemRA cells. CDR3 region: CSVDSASGYRGAYNEQFF. CDR3 bases: TGCAGCGTTGATTCGGCTAGCGGGTATCGCGGGGCCTACAATGAGCAGTTCTTC.